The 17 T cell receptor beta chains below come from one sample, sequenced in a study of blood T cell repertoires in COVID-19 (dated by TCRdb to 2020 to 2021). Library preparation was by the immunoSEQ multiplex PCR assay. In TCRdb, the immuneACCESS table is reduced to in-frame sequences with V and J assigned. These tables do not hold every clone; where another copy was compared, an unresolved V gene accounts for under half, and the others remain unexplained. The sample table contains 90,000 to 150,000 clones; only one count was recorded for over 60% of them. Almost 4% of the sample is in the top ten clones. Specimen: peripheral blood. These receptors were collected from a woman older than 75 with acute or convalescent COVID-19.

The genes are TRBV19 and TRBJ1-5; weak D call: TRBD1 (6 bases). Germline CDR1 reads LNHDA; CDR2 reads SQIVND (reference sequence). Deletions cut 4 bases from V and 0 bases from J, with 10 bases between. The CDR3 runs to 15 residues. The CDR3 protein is CASSKDSYSNQPQHF. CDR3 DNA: TGTGCCAGTAGTAAGGACAGCTATAGCAATCAGCCCCAGCATTTT.

The CDR3 DNA sequence: TGTGCCAGCAGCATCGACAGGGGCGACGAGCAGTACTTC. Amino acid sequence: CASSIDRGDEQYF. The chain combines TRBV6-5 with TRBJ2-7; 8 positions agree with TRBD1. CDR1 MNHEY and CDR2 SVGAGI come from the germline V gene. Germline trimming cut 6 bases from V and 5 bases from J; bases unmatched to any gene: 6. CDR3 length equals 13 residues.

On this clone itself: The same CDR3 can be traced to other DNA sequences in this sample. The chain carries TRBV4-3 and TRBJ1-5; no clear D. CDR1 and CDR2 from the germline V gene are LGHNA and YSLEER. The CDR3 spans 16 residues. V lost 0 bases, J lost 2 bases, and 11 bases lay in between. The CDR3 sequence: CASSQDLGEGNQPQHF. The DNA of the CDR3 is TGCGCCAGCAGCCAAGATCTAGGAGAAGGCAATCAGCCCCAGCATTTT.

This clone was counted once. The CDR3 loop is CASSQDLTGSRSGNTIYF. The CDR3 bases are TGTGCCAGCAGCCAAGACTTGACAGGGAGTAGGTCTGGAAACACCATATATTTT. This sequence joins TRBV14 and TRBJ1-3; 7 bases fit TRBD1. The V gene end was trimmed by 0 bases and the J gene end by 1 base; junction bases not matched to a gene: 9. This CDR3 has 18 residues. Looked up from germline, CDR1 is SGHDN and CDR2 is FVKESK. Based on the CDR3 plus reference TRBV14 and TRBJ1-3, the full variable domain is EAGVTQFPSHSVIEKGQTVTLRCDPISGHDNLYWYRRVMGKEIKFLLHFVKESKQDESGMPNNRFLAERTGGTYSTLKVQPAELEDSGVYFCASSQDLTGSRSGNTIYFGEGSWLTVV.

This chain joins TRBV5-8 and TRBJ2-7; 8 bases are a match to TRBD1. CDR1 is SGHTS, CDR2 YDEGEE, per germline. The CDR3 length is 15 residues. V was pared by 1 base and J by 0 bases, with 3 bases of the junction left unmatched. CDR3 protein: CASSLTGGYSYEQYF. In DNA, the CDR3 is TGTGCCAGCAGCTTGACAGGGGGATACTCCTACGAGCAGTACTTC.

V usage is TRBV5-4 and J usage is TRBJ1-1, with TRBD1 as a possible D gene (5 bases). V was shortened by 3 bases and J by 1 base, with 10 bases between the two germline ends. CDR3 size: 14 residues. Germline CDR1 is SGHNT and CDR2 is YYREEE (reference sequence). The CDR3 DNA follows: TGTGCCAGCAGCTCAAGACAGACGAACACTGAAGCTTTCTTT. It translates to CASSSRQTNTEAFF.

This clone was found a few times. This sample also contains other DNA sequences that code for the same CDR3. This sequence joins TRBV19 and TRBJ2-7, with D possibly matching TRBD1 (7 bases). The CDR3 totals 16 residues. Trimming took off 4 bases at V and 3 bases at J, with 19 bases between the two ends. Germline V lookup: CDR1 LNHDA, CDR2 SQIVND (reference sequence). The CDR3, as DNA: TGTGCCAGTAGTAAGTGGGGCGGGACAGAGAGCTACGAGCAGTACTTC. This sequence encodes CASSKWGGTESYEQYF.

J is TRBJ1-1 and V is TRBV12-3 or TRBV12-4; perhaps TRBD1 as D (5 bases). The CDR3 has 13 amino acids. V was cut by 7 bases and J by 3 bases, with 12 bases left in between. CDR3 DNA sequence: TGTGCCAGCACTCCGGGGGGGTACACTGAAGCTTTCTTT. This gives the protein CASTPGGYTEAFF.

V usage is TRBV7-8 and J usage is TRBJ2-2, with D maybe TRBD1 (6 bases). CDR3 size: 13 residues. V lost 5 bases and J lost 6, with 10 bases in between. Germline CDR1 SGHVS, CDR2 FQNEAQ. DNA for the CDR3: TGTGCCAGCAGCCCAGGGGTGGCCGGGGAGCTGTTTTTT. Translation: CASSPGVAGELFF.

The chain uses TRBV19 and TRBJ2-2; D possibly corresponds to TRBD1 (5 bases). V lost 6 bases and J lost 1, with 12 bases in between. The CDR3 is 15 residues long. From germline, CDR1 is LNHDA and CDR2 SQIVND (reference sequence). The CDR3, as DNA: TGTGCCAGTAGAAAGGCAGGGCTGAACACCGGGGAGCTGTTTTTT. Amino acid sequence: CASRKAGLNTGELFF.

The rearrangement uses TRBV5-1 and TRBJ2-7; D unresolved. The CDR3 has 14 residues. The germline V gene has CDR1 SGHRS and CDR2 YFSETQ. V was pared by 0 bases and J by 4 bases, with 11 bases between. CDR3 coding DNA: TGCGCCAGCAGCTTGGGCCAGGTCCAATACGAGCAGTACTTC. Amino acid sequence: CASSLGQVQYEQYF.

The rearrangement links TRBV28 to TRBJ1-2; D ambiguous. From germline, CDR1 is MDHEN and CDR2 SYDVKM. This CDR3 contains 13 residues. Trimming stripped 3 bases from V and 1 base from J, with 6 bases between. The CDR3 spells CASSFKHNYGYTF. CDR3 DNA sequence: TGTGCCAGCAGTTTTAAGCATAACTATGGCTACACCTTC.

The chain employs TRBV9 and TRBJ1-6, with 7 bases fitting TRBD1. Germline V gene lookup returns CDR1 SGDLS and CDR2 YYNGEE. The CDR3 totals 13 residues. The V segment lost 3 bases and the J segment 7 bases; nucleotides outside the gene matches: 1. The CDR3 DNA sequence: TGTGCCAGCAGCGAGGGGGCGAATTCACCCCTCCACTTT. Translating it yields CASSEGANSPLHF.

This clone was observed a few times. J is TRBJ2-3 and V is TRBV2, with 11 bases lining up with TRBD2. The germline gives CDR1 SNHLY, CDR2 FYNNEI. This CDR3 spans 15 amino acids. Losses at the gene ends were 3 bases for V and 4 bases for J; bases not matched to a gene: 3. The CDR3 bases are TGTGCCAGCAGTGACGCTAGCGGGGGGCCAGATACGCAGTATTTT. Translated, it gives CASSDASGGPDTQYF.

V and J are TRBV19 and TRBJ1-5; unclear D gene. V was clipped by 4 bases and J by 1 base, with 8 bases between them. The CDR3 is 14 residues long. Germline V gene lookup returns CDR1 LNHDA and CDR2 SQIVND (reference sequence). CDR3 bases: TGTGCCAGTAGTAGAGAAATAAGCAATCAGCCCCAGCATTTT. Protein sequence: CASSREISNQPQHF.

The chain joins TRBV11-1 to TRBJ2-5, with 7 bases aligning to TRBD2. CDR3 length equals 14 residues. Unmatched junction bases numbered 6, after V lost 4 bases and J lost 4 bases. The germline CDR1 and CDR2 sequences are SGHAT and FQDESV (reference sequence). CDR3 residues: CASSWGGGGETQYF. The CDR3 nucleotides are TGTGCCAGCAGCTGGGGGGGAGGAGGAGAGACCCAGTACTTC.

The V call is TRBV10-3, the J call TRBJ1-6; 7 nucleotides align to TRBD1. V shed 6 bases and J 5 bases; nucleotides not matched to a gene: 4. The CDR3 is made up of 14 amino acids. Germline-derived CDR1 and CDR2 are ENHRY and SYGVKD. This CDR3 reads CAISRDRNNSPLHF. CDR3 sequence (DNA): TGTGCCATCAGCCGGGACAGAAATAATTCACCCCTCCACTTT.